The sequence of this T cell receptor (beta chain) was determined in a study of blood T cell repertoires in COVID-19. Study summary: Samples representing acute and convalescent COVID-19 were sourced from the United States, Italy and Spain. T cells, B-cell-depleted T cells, or PBMCs supplied cDNA or gDNA.

There are 13 residues in the CDR3. V shed 6 bases, J shed 6 bases, and the junction held 7 bases outside the gene matches. Germline lookup yields CDR1 MNHEY and CDR2 SVGAGI. Per the original data handling: Amplifying reference gene primers gave estimates of nucleated cell counts. Generated by immunoSEQ multiplex PCR, the TCRdb table keeps only in-frame clones and is missing some. V, J and clone size are those of that table, while D and trimming were read from the DNA. The profile covers 250,000 to 300,000 clones, with approximately 86% appearing a single time and over 1.5% taken by the ten largest. The sequence was collected from a man between 25 and 39 years old with active or convalescent COVID-19. The sequenced sample consisted of peripheral blood. The chain is built from TRBV6-5 and TRBJ2-7; 8 positions match TRBD1. The CDR3 nucleotides are TGTGCCAGCAGCATGACAGGGGCTGGCGAGCAGTACTTC. Its translation is CASSMTGAGEQYF.